The 32 T cell receptor beta chains below all came from one sample that was sequenced in a study of regulatory T cells in long-lasting Graves disease (dated by TCRdb to the early 2020s). The library came from multiplex PCR. This sample was sequenced with an Illumina HiSeq 4000. CDR3 regions were amplified by Arm-PCR with iRepertoire HTBI primers to construct TCR beta libraries. The public reads were reprocessed in TCRdb via fastp at Q25 and MiXCR, keeping in-frame beta chains. Each CDR3 protein appears once, grouped with its most common genes and DNA. The sample table shows 500,000 to 700,000 distinct CDR3 sequences, and about 16% are seen once. Around 19% of the sample lies in the top ten. The sample's time point label is to be understood as: newly diagnosed GD, antithyroid drugs for less than 3 months. For both TCR sequencing and RNA sequencing, RNA was extracted from PBMCs using TRIzol. These data also formed part of another study, on T cells in Graves' hyperthyroidism and ophthalmopathy.

The sequenced sample was peripheral blood mononuclear cells (PBMCs), obtained at new diagnosis, from a patient treated with antithyroid drugs. All receptors derive from a woman younger than 45 with Graves disease. Donor details come from another sample of the same person, matched by shared clones.

This sequence joins TRBV7-2 and TRBJ1-6, with 8 bases identical to TRBD1. Germline V gene sequence: CDR1 SGHTA, CDR2 FQGNSA. J gave up 0 bases and V 3 bases, and 7 bases lay outside the gene matches. The CDR3 runs 18 residues. The chain's CDR3 is CASSLIGTGFSYNSPLHF. CDR3 sequence (DNA): TGTGCCAGCAGCTTGATAGGGACAGGCTTCTCCTATAATTCACCCCTCCACTTT. Using reference TRBV7-2 and TRBJ1-6 for the parts outside the CDR3, the full variable domain is GAGVSQSPSNKVTEKGKDVELRCDPISGHTALYWYRQSLGQGLEFLIYFQGNSAPDKSGLPSDRFSAERTGGSVSTLTIQRTQQEDSAVYLCASSLIGTGFSYNSPLHFGNGTRLTVT.

This clonotype was seen a few times. The junction shows a germline mismatch at one end, possibly a read error. The chain uses TRBV10-3 and TRBJ2-7; a possible D gene is TRBD1 (5 bases). This CDR3 comprises 15 residues. Per the germline V gene, CDR1 is ENHRY and CDR2 is SYGVKD. The CDR3 reads CAISDRERGSYGQYF. In DNA, the CDR3 is TGTGCCATCAGTGACAGGGAAAGGGGATCCTACGGGCAGTACTTC.

The gene calls are TRBV9 and TRBJ2-7, with 11 bases lining up with TRBD2. This CDR3 has 15 residues. V was pared by 1 base and J by 2 bases, with 2 bases of the junction left unmatched. Germline CDR1 reads SGDLS; CDR2 reads YYNGEE. The CDR3 sequence is CASSVSSGRAYEQYF. CDR3 sequence (DNA): TGTGCCAGCAGCGTAAGTAGCGGGAGGGCCTACGAGCAGTACTTC. Full variable domain (outside the CDR3, taken from reference TRBV9 and TRBJ2-7): DSGVTQTPKHLITATGQRVTLRCSPRSGDLSVYWYQQSLDQGLQFLIQYYNGEERAKGNILERFSAQQFPDLHSELNLSSLELGDSALYFCASSVSSGRAYEQYFGPGTRLTVT.

This clonotype was recorded many times. The chain has TRBV7-9 and TRBJ2-5; 7 bases fit TRBD1. The CDR3 is 14 residues long. Trimming removed 5 bases from V and 4 bases from J; junction bases left unmatched: 7. Germline CDR1 SEHNR, CDR2 FQNEAQ (reference sequence). CDR3 nucleotide sequence: TGTGCCAGCAGCCGACAGGGTTCTCGAGAGACCCAGTACTTC. Protein sequence: CASSRQGSRETQYF.

This clonotype was detected many times. The chain has TRBV6-1 and TRBJ1-4, with D unresolved. Trimming shortened V by 3 bases and J by 8 bases, and 10 bases separated the two germline ends. The CDR3 spans 13 residues. The germline V gene has CDR1 MNHNS and CDR2 SASEGT. The CDR3, as DNA: TGTGCCAGCAGTGAGAGGACTCGAGAAAAACTGTTTTTT. Its protein product is CASSERTREKLFF.

This CDR3 is CASSSVAGGSYNEQFF. In nucleotides, the CDR3 is TGCGCCAGCAGCTCAGTAGCGGGAGGCTCCTACAATGAGCAGTTCTTC. This rearrangement joins TRBV5-1 to TRBJ2-1, with 10 bases identical to TRBD2. This CDR3 has 16 residues. J was trimmed by 0 bases and V by 3 bases; bases with no gene match: 3. Looked up from germline, CDR1 is SGHRS and CDR2 is YFSETQ.

This clonotype was detected a few times. In DNA, the CDR3 is TGTGCCAGCAGACCAATCGACAGGCCGAATCAGCCCCAGCATTTT. Its protein is CASRPIDRPNQPQHF. V is TRBV6-1 and J is TRBJ1-5, with a possible D match to TRBD1 (6 bases). Germline loops: CDR1 MNHNS, CDR2 SASEGT. The CDR3 is 15 residues long. V lost 6 bases and J 4 bases, leaving 16 bases between the germline ends.

This clonotype was observed a few times. The rearrangement links TRBV7-9 to TRBJ1-4, with 10 bases matching TRBD1. The CDR3 is 17 amino acids. The junction had 8 bases not matched to a gene; V was cut back by 5 bases and J by 2 bases. CDR1 SEHNR and CDR2 FQNEAQ come from the germline V gene (reference sequence). In DNA form, the CDR3 reads TGTGCCAGCAGCACCGGACAGGGGGGTTCGACTAATGAAAAACTGTTTTTT. Translated, it gives CASSTGQGGSTNEKLFF.

The CDR3 DNA follows: TGTGCCAGCAGCTTTCGGAGCGGGAGCACAGATACGCAGTATTTT. It specifies CASSFRSGSTDTQYF. The rearrangement joins TRBV7-9 to TRBJ2-3, with TRBD2 as a possible D gene (6 bases). CDR1 is SEHNR and CDR2 is FQNEAQ in the germline V gene (reference sequence). V was trimmed by 3 bases and J by 0 bases, leaving 10 bases between them. The CDR3 runs to 15 residues.

CDR3 sequence reads: CASSVMDRIVGNTIYF. The DNA for the CDR3 is TGCGCCAGCAGCGTAATGGACAGGATCGTTGGAAACACCATATATTTT. The V gene is TRBV5-1, the J gene TRBJ1-3; TRBD1 agrees at 7 bases. The CDR3 contains 16 residues. The germline V gene encodes CDR1 SGHRS and CDR2 YFSETQ. Unmatched junction bases numbered 10, after V lost 4 bases and J lost 3 bases. Variable domain in full (rest from reference TRBV5-1 and TRBJ1-3): KAGVTQTPRYLIKTRGQQVTLSCSPISGHRSVSWYQQTPGQGLQFLFEYFSETQRNKGNFPGRFSGRQFSNSRSEMNVSTLELGDSALYLCASSVMDRIVGNTIYFGEGSWLTVV.

The chain combines TRBV7-9 with TRBJ1-1; weak D call: TRBD1 (5 bases). V lost 4 bases to trimming and J lost 4 bases, with 19 bases between them. Germline loops: CDR1 SEHNR, CDR2 FQNEAQ (reference sequence). The CDR3 totals 16 residues. The DNA for the CDR3 is TGTGCCAGCAGCTCGAGGAAGGGTGATGGGGGCACTGAAGCTTTCTTT. It codes for CASSSRKGDGGTEAFF.

In this sample, this clonotype turned up many times. The chain carries TRBV28 and TRBJ2-3; unclear D gene. The germline V and J ends were trimmed by 3 bases and 6 bases, with 10 bases remaining between them. CDR3 length equals 13 residues. Germline CDR1 is MDHEN and CDR2 is SYDVKM. CDR3 in amino acids: CASSLPRSDTQYF. The CDR3 DNA reads as TGTGCCAGCAGTTTGCCCCGATCGGATACGCAGTATTTT.

This rearrangement joins TRBV30 to TRBJ1-2, with 7 nucleotides matching TRBD1. The CDR3 extends over 13 amino acids. With 6 bases clipped from V and 3 bases from J, the junction kept 7 bases outside the gene matches. Germline CDR1 and CDR2: GTSNPN and SVGIG (reference sequence). CDR3 protein: CACPGQGDYGYTF. The CDR3 nucleotides are TGTGCCTGTCCGGGGCAGGGGGACTATGGCTACACCTTC. Based on the CDR3 plus reference TRBV30 and TRBJ1-2, the full variable domain is SQTIHQWPATLVQPVGSPLSLECTVEGTSNPNLYWYRQAAGRGLQLLFYSVGIGQISSEVPQNLSASRPQDRQFILSSKKLLLSDSGFYLCACPGQGDYGYTFGSGTRLTVV.

This clonotype has a handful of counts. This may be a read error, as it is one base from a much larger clone. V gene TRBV6-5 combines with J gene TRBJ1-2, with D possibly being TRBD1 (6 bases). CDR3 length equals 14 residues. Looked up from germline, CDR1 is MNHEY and CDR2 is SVGAGI. CDR3 sequence reads: CTSSYAGDERGYTF. CDR3 DNA: TGTACCAGCAGTTACGCAGGGGACGAACGAGGCTACACCTTC.

There are a few counts of this clonotype. The rearrangement uses TRBV5-1 and TRBJ1-1; possible D gene TRBD1, 6 bases. Trimming took 3 bases from V and 4 from J, leaving 16 bases between them. The CDR3 is made up of 15 amino acids. CDR1 is SGHRS, CDR2 YFSETQ, per germline. The CDR3 spells CASSWGERGSTEAFF. CDR3 coding DNA: TGCGCCAGCAGCTGGGGGGAGAGGGGGAGCACTGAAGCTTTCTTT.

There are many counts of this clonotype. V gene TRBV2 combines with J gene TRBJ1-6; D not resolved. In germline, CDR1 is SNHLY, CDR2 FYNNEI. The CDR3 extends over 14 amino acids. V lost 8 bases to trimming and J lost 7 bases, with 15 bases between them. CDR3 residues: CASQWVGANSPLHF. The CDR3 nucleotides read TGTGCCAGCCAATGGGTGGGAGCGAATTCACCCCTCCACTTT.

As to this clonotype: A junction end diverges from the germline sequence, so it may reflect a read error. This chain joins TRBV24-1 and TRBJ2-1; D may be TRBD1 (6 bases). The closer fit of TRBJ2-5 to the DNA end suggests the J call may be wrong. The CDR3 consists of 15 residues. Germline CDR1 is KGHDR and CDR2 is SFDVKD. Here the CDR3 reads CAASLTGTLAETQYF. The CDR3 nucleotides read TGTGCCGCCAGTCTTACCGGGACACTTGCAGAGACCCAGTACTTC.

J is TRBJ2-3 and V is TRBV12-3 or TRBV12-4; tentative D call: TRBD2 (5 bases). V was cut by 2 bases and J by 4 bases, with 13 bases left in between. The length of the CDR3 is 15 residues. The CDR3 coding sequence is TGTGCCAGCAGTTTAAGGCGGACGGGGTCAGATACGCAGTATTTT. It codes for CASSLRRTGSDTQYF.

This clonotype was observed many times. V gene TRBV6-1 combines with J gene TRBJ2-5; D is uncertain. This CDR3 spans 16 amino acids. Germline CDR1 MNHNS, CDR2 SASEGT. The germline V and J ends were trimmed by 3 bases and 5 bases, with 19 bases remaining between them. CDR3 sequence: CASSDSGFRAEETQYF. In DNA form, the CDR3 reads TGTGCCAGCAGTGATTCGGGCTTCCGGGCGGAGGAGACCCAGTACTTC.

This clonotype was seen ten or more times. The chain carries TRBV2 and TRBJ2-3; 14 positions agree with TRBD2. Germline CDR1 and CDR2: SNHLY and FYNNEI. V lost 6 bases, J lost 3 bases, and 5 bases stayed unmatched. CDR3 length: 16 residues. In DNA form, the CDR3 reads TGTGCCAGCAGGGGACTAGCGGGAGTCGGAACAGATACGCAGTATTTT. Protein product: CASRGLAGVGTDTQYF.

There are many counts of this clonotype. The genes are TRBV28 and TRBJ1-5, with 7 nucleotides matching TRBD1. This CDR3 is 18 amino acids long. Germline V gives CDR1 MDHEN, CDR2 SYDVKM. V gave up 7 bases and J gave up 4 bases; unmatched junction bases: 19. CDR3: CASTPTGWNGIGNQPQHF. CDR3 nucleotide sequence: TGTGCCAGCACCCCGACAGGGTGGAATGGAATCGGGAATCAGCCCCAGCATTTT.

In this sample, this clonotype turned up many times. The V call is TRBV19, the J call TRBJ2-1; D call uncertain. Germline CDR1 reads LNHDA; CDR2 reads SQIVND (reference sequence). V was shortened by 6 bases and J by 8 bases, with 14 bases between the two germline ends. CDR3 length equals 13 residues. The CDR3 DNA sequence: TGTGCCAGTAGCCGCTCTAGTTACTATGAGCAGTTCTTC. Residues: CASSRSSYYEQFF.

This clonotype has a count of ten or more. V and J are TRBV7-8 and TRBJ1-1, with D possibly being TRBD1 (5 bases). V gave up 1 base and J gave up 6 bases, with 12 bases separating them. The V gene's germline CDR1 is SGHVS and CDR2 FQNEAQ. The CDR3 runs 14 residues. Written as DNA, the CDR3 is TGTGCCAGCAGCTTAGGTTCAGGGATCGCTGAAGCTTTCTTT. This codes for CASSLGSGIAEAFF.

The sample holds many counts of this clonotype. The chain carries TRBV6-2 or TRBV6-3 and TRBJ2-7; D not certain. Germline V gene lookup returns CDR1 MNHEY and CDR2 SVGEGT. This CDR3 region has 15 residues. V was trimmed by 8 bases and J by 0 bases, leaving 17 bases between them. Here the CDR3 DNA reads TGTGCCAGCTTAAAGAGTGGTTTCAGCTCCTACGAGCAGTACTTC. This sequence encodes CASLKSGFSSYEQYF.

Regarding this clonotype: The germline gene is not matched at one end of the junction; a read error may be the cause. This rearrangement joins TRBV5-1 to TRBJ2-3, with a tentative D call TRBD2 (6 bases). The CDR3 loop spans 16 amino acids. CDR1 SGHRS and CDR2 YFSETQ come from the germline V gene. CDR3: CASSPPPPLSGVTQYF. The CDR3 DNA is TGTGCCAGCAGCCCCCCTCCTCCCCTTAGCGGCGTTACGCAGTATTTT.

Many counts were recorded for this clonotype. CDR3 in amino acids: CASTKQRNTEAFF. The CDR3, as DNA: TGTGCCAGCACAAAACAGAGGAACACTGAAGCTTTCTTT. The chain joins TRBV28 to TRBJ1-1; no definite D call. Trimming removed 7 bases at V and 1 base at J, with 10 bases between. CDR1 MDHEN and CDR2 SYDVKM come from the germline V gene. CDR3 length: 13 amino acids.

This clonotype appeared a single time. This chain connects TRBV6-2 or TRBV6-3 to TRBJ2-1, with 8 bases aligning to TRBD1. V gave up 5 bases and J gave up 6 bases; unmatched junction bases: 6. The germline V gene encodes CDR1 MNHEY and CDR2 SVGEGT. The CDR3 runs to 14 residues. CDR3 DNA sequence: TGTGCCAGCAGTAAAGTGGGGACAGGCAATGAGCAGTTCTTC. This encodes CASSKVGTGNEQFF.

This clonotype was detected a few times. The CDR3 loop is CSAGGAGINQPQHF. In DNA form, the CDR3 reads TGCAGTGCAGGGGGGGCCGGGATCAATCAGCCCCAGCATTTT. This chain uses TRBV20-1 with TRBJ1-5, with D tentatively TRBD1 (6 bases). The CDR3 has 14 residues. Per germline, CDR1 DFQATT and CDR2 SNEGSKA (reference sequence). V shed 6 bases and J shed 3 bases, with 15 bases lying between them.

This clonotype came up many times. The chain uses TRBV20-1 and TRBJ1-6; 11 nucleotides line up with TRBD1. This CDR3 spans 14 amino acids. Losses at the gene ends were 2 bases for V and 9 bases for J; bases not matched to a gene: 3. Per the germline V gene, CDR1 is DFQATT and CDR2 is SNEGSKA (reference sequence). CDR3 nucleotides: TGCAGTGCTAGACCGGACAGGGGGCTTTCACCCCTCCACTTT. Amino acids: CSARPDRGLSPLHF.

For the CDR3, the DNA is TGCGCCAGCAGCTCATTGACAGCTAGCACAGATACGCAGTATTTT. This codes for CASSSLTASTDTQYF. The chain has TRBV5-1 and TRBJ2-3; tentatively, D is TRBD1 (5 bases). Germline CDR1 reads SGHRS; CDR2 reads YFSETQ. With 3 bases removed from V and 0 bases from J, the gap between germline ends came to 11 bases. This CDR3 contains 15 residues.

In DNA, the CDR3 is TGTGCCACCAGTGCGACTAGCGGGAGTCGGAGCACCGGGGAGCTGTTTTTT. This gives the protein CATSATSGSRSTGELFF. This chain connects TRBV24-1 to TRBJ2-2; TRBD2 aligns across 12 bases. Germline CDR1 and CDR2: KGHDR and SFDVKD. The CDR3 totals 17 residues. The V and J ends lost 5 bases and 4 bases, in that order; junction bases with no gene match: 7.

This clonotype was seen at least ten times. This chain links TRBV5-1 with TRBJ1-1; weak D call: TRBD1 (5 bases). CDR3 length: 11 amino acids. Trimming stripped 0 bases from V and 10 bases from J, with 7 bases between. The germline V gene encodes CDR1 SGHRS and CDR2 YFSETQ. CDR3 sequence reads: CASSLGQLAFF. In DNA, the CDR3 is TGCGCCAGCAGCTTGGGACAGCTAGCTTTCTTT.